These T cell receptor beta chains were read from a single sample in a study of blood T cells in healthy people across ages. TCRdb re-analysed the 5' RACE reads in MiXCR, keeping a single row per CDR3 protein. The data contain about 930,000 distinct CDR3 sequences, 25% to 35% of them singletons. This same sample was also part of a study on T cells of mothers and their children.

Sequenced material: blood. These receptors came from a middle-aged woman in good health. CDR3s include the opening cysteine and the closing phenylalanine or tryptophan. Each record gives: CDR3 protein, V gene, J gene.

CASSFWGQGTEAFF	TRBV11-2	TRBJ1-1
CASSYFGGGSTDTQYF	TRBV6-5	TRBJ2-3
CASRAPVGGGNTEAFF	TRBV6-1	TRBJ1-1
CATSRELTGTYEQYF	TRBV15	TRBJ2-7
CASSYPLGTDTQYF	TRBV6-9	TRBJ2-3
CSARQPGQGVGPQHF	TRBV20-1	TRBJ1-5
CASSGNVAETQYF	TRBV18	TRBJ2-5
CSACRDGAHEQYF	TRBV20-1	TRBJ2-7
CASSETTRYNEQFF	TRBV3-1	TRBJ2-1
CASGQFYNEQFF	TRBV12-3/TRBV12-4	TRBJ2-1
CSVEWWGQGRELNTEAFF	TRBV29-1	TRBJ1-1
CSATGADTNYGYTF	TRBV20-1	TRBJ1-2
CASSLLESSNQPQHF	TRBV7-8	TRBJ1-5
CASSYPVKGARTGELFF	TRBV6-6	TRBJ2-2
CASSLEAGLVGYEQYF	TRBV5-6	TRBJ2-7
CSVPELAGSSLWQYF	TRBV29-1	TRBJ2-3
CASSPKSTIGYGYTF	TRBV7-9	TRBJ1-2
CASSQDGQGYNEQFF	TRBV4-1	TRBJ2-1
CASSRGTGTSRGGEQFF	TRBV3-1	TRBJ2-1
CASSRRRGNTEAFF	TRBV28	TRBJ1-1
CASSREAGQGGNEQFF	TRBV4-3	TRBJ2-1
CASSLQGSEAFF	TRBV7-2	TRBJ1-1
CASSPFFRLAGGYNEQYF	TRBV4-1	.
CASSLSADNEQFF	TRBV7-9	TRBJ2-1
CSAPGLNNEQFF	TRBV20-1	TRBJ2-1
CASSYQENGEQYF	TRBV5-1	.
CASSLRAGENQPQHF	TRBV4-1	TRBJ1-5
CASMSGGTDTQYF	TRBV19	TRBJ2-3
CAVIRYRTLSNQPQHF	TRBV6-4	TRBJ1-5
CASSQRLIGAAKNIQYF	TRBV4-1	TRBJ2-4
CASSWGRGQGEETQYF	TRBV27	TRBJ2-5